The TCR beta chain described here comes from a study of blood T cells in healthy people across ages. A second about 7 to 12 cycle PCR used barcoded and J-beta primers. TCRdb independently ran MiXCR on the 5' RACE reads; one entry per CDR3 protein. Seen here are hundreds of thousands of distinct CDR3 sequences, about 26% observed once, and the top ten hold roughly 3.1%. This clonotype has a handful of counts. The same sample was also studied in work on T cells of mothers and their children.

Sequencing input: blood. This clonotype was obtained from a boy aged 10-17 years in good health.

CDR3 sequence (DNA): TGTGCCAGCAGTCCAGGGACTAGCGGCAATAACCACCCCTGCGAGCAGTACTTC. Its translation is CASSPGTSGNNHPCEQYF. The genes are TRBV12-3 or TRBV12-4 and TRBJ2-5; 11 bases fit TRBD2. The end of the DNA aligns better with TRBJ2-7, so the J call may be wrong. This CDR3 comprises 18 residues.